One and the same sample provided the 15 T cell receptor beta chains below, sequenced in a study of blood T cells in healthy people across ages. Together with a sample-barcoded 5' primer, a J-beta primer mix was included in a second PCR lasting about 6 to 11 cycles. TCRdb used MiXCR to reprocess the 5' RACE reads, holding one entry per CDR3 protein. The sample shows under 800,000 distinct CDR3 sequences, 20% to 25% of them seen only once. The sequencing input was blood. These receptors all stem from a man in his 70s in good health.

V and J are TRBV7-2 and TRBJ1-3; D is unclear. Trimming removed 5 bases from V and 0 bases from J, with 14 bases in between. The CDR3 is made up of 16 amino acids. Per germline, CDR1 SGHTA and CDR2 FQGNSA. In nucleotides, the CDR3 is TGTGCCAGCAGCCACCCCCAGTTGGGCTCTGGAAACACCATATATTTT. This translates into CASSHPQLGSGNTIYF.

This clonotype was picked up a small number of times. V gene TRBV28 combines with J gene TRBJ2-7; D is possibly TRBD1 (8 bases). Per germline, CDR1 MDHEN and CDR2 SYDVKM. This CDR3 has 13 amino acids. Trimming left V 7 bases short and J 5 bases short, with 15 bases between. The CDR3, as DNA: TGTGCCAGCACCATACAGGGGGGGAACGAGCAGTACTTC. It encodes CASTIQGGNEQYF.

This clonotype appeared a few times. J is TRBJ2-5 and V is TRBV2; tentative D call: TRBD1 (5 bases). Deletions cut 7 bases from V and 4 bases from J, with 13 bases between. The CDR3 is 13 residues long. In germline, CDR1 is SNHLY, CDR2 FYNNEI. CDR3 region: CASNEMGRETQYF. CDR3 bases: TGTGCCAGCAATGAGATGGGGCGAGAGACCCAGTACTTC.

This chain uses TRBV3-1 with TRBJ2-3; a possible D gene is TRBD1 (5 bases). The CDR3 runs 16 residues. Germline CDR1 is LGHDT and CDR2 is YNNKEL (reference sequence). Trimming took off 0 bases at V and 5 bases at J, with 15 bases between the two ends. The CDR3 region is CASSQDGASRIDTQYF. CDR3 bases: TGTGCCAGCAGCCAAGATGGGGCTAGTAGGATAGATACGCAGTATTTT.

This clonotype was detected only a few times. The chain recombines TRBV20-1 with TRBJ2-7; either TRBD1 or TRBD2 may supply D (5 bases each). V was shortened by 8 bases and J by 1 base, with 12 bases between the two germline ends. The CDR3 length is 12 residues. From germline, CDR1 is DFQATT and CDR2 SNEGSKA (reference sequence). CDR3 DNA: TGCAGTCCCCGGGACCCTTCCTACGAGCAGTACTTC. Its protein product is CSPRDPSYEQYF.

This clonotype was picked up one time. The V gene is TRBV20-1, the J gene TRBJ2-7; 9 bases align to TRBD1. The CDR3 has 14 amino acids. The V segment lost 1 base and the J segment 4 bases; nucleotides outside the gene matches: 5. Germline V lookup: CDR1 DFQATT, CDR2 SNEGSKA (reference sequence). DNA for the CDR3: TGCAGTGCTAGAGGAACAGGGGGCATTTACGAGCAGTACTTC. This codes for CSARGTGGIYEQYF.

V is TRBV2 and J is TRBJ2-4; D is unresolved. The CDR3 spans 14 residues. Trimming took 3 bases from V and 6 from J, leaving 12 bases between them. CDR1 is SNHLY and CDR2 is FYNNEI in the germline V gene. Here the CDR3 reads CASSDFLPPNIQYF. In DNA, the CDR3 is TGTGCCAGCAGTGATTTCCTTCCCCCAAACATTCAGTACTTC.

The J gene is TRBJ1-5, the V gene TRBV20-1; 7 bases map to TRBD1. The CDR3 has 15 residues. With V trimmed by 2 bases and J by 2 bases, 6 bases remained unmatched. Germline V gives CDR1 DFQATT, CDR2 SNEGSKA (reference sequence). The CDR3 DNA is TGCAGTGCTAGAAGGGACAGAAGGGGCAATCAGCCCCAGCATTTT. Encoded protein: CSARRDRRGNQPQHF.

This sequence joins TRBV12-3 or TRBV12-4 and TRBJ1-6; D is perhaps TRBD1 (6 bases). The CDR3 runs 14 residues. The V gene lost 4 bases and the J gene lost 6 bases, with 10 bases spanning the gap. The chain's CDR3 is CASSSGTPNSPLHF. CDR3 nucleotide sequence: TGTGCCAGCAGTTCCGGGACACCTAATTCACCCCTCCACTTT.

This clonotype was counted between two and nine times. Relative to the germline gene, one junction end is altered; a read error may explain this. The gene calls are TRBV12-5 and TRBJ1-1, with 10 nucleotides matching TRBD1. In germline, CDR1 is LGHNT, CDR2 FRNRAP. The CDR3 is made up of 16 amino acids. The CDR3 protein is CASGSPTGQGNTEALF. DNA of the CDR3: TGTGCTAGTGGTTCGCCGACGGGACAGGGGAACACTGAAGCTCTCTTT.

This clonotype was found many times. The chain couples TRBV5-6 to TRBJ2-2, with a tentative D call TRBD1 (5 bases). V was trimmed by 2 bases and J by 4 bases, leaving 9 bases between them. The CDR3 spans 14 residues. Germline V gene lookup returns CDR1 SGHDT and CDR2 YYEEEE. This CDR3 is CASSLRGFTGELFF. CDR3 sequence (DNA): TGTGCCAGCAGCTTAAGGGGTTTCACCGGGGAGCTGTTTTTT.

This clonotype was observed a few times. The chain is built from TRBV20-1 and TRBJ1-4, with D unclear. Germline CDR1 DFQATT, CDR2 SNEGSKA (reference sequence). The CDR3 length is 14 residues. V was trimmed by 0 bases and J by 5 bases, leaving 10 bases between them. CDR3 sequence: CSAREREINEKLFF. DNA of the CDR3: TGCAGTGCTAGAGAGAGGGAAATAAATGAAAAACTGTTTTTT.

The V gene is TRBV20-1, the J gene TRBJ2-1, with D unresolved. This CDR3 region has 11 residues. Trimming took off 6 bases at V and 7 bases at J, with 10 bases between the two ends. The germline gives CDR1 DFQATT, CDR2 SNEGSKA (reference sequence). CDR3 DNA sequence: TGCAGTGCAACCTATAGGAATGAGCAGTTCTTC. This codes for CSATYRNEQFF.

This chain connects TRBV5-1 to TRBJ1-1; unclear D gene. The germline V gene encodes CDR1 SGHRS and CDR2 YFSETQ. V lost 1 base and J lost 6, with 10 bases in between. CDR3 length: 13 residues. CDR3 sequence reads: CASSLSGIPEAFF. The CDR3 DNA follows: TGCGCCAGCAGCTTGTCGGGGATTCCTGAAGCTTTCTTT.

This clonotype was seen a handful of times. V and J are TRBV6-2 or TRBV6-3 and TRBJ2-4; 8 nucleotides match TRBD2. CDR3 size: 18 residues. The germline gives CDR1 MNHEY, CDR2 SVGEGT. V was clipped by 5 bases and J by 0 bases; unmatched bases: 12. CDR3 nucleotides: TGTGCCAGCAGTCAAGGGGCTAGCGGGTCATTAGCCAAAAACATTCAGTACTTC. Encoded protein: CASSQGASGSLAKNIQYF.